The rows below give T cell receptor beta chains drawn from one sample of a study of regulatory T cells in long-lasting Graves disease. TCRdb called the multiplex PCR reads again in MiXCR, with one record for every CDR3 protein. The data hold 400,000 to 600,000 distinct CDR3 sequences, with under 25% observed a single time. The sample consisted of peripheral blood mononuclear cells (PBMCs), taken when the disease was refractory, from a patient treated with antithyroid drugs. The receptors here all came from a female donor with Graves disease. Each CDR3 is given with its conserved first and last residue. D genes are given only for firm matches. Clone size is stated in some rows and not others, as once, few, many or a class when expanded.

j_gene: TRBJ1-3
abundance: many
d_gene: -
v_gene: TRBV12-3/TRBV12-4
CDR3aa: CASSRGSGTNVYF
CDR3nt: TGTGCCAGCAGTAGGGGCTCTGGAACCAATGTATATTTT

j_gene: TRBJ2-5
abundance: many
d_gene: TRBD2
v_gene: TRBV27
CDR3aa: CASSSEGWGGQETQYF
CDR3nt: TGTGCCAGCAGTTCCGAGGGCTGGGGGGGCCAAGAGACCCAGTACTTC

j_gene: TRBJ2-6
abundance: -
d_gene: -
v_gene: TRBV2
CDR3aa: CASSVRRSGANVLTF
CDR3nt: TGTGCCAGCAGTGTAAGGCGCTCTGGGGCCAACGTCCTGACTTTC

j_gene: TRBJ1-1
abundance: few
d_gene: -
v_gene: TRBV9
CDR3aa: CASSVGPTAQNTEAFF
CDR3nt: TGTGCCAGCAGCGTAGGACCGACAGCCCAGAACACTGAAGCTTTCTTT

j_gene: TRBJ2-1
abundance: -
d_gene: TRBD2
v_gene: TRBV7-3
CDR3aa: CASSLRASGRERSYNEQFF
CDR3nt: TGTGCCAGCAGCCTCCGGGCTAGCGGGAGGGAAAGGTCCTACAATGAGCAGTTCTTC

j_gene: TRBJ2-7
abundance: many
d_gene: TRBD2
v_gene: TRBV12-3/TRBV12-4
CDR3aa: CASSSGTSDTYEQYF
CDR3nt: TGTGCCAGCAGCTCCGGGACTAGCGACACCTACGAGCAGTACTTC

j_gene: TRBJ2-7
abundance: -
d_gene: TRBD2
v_gene: TRBV4-2
CDR3aa: CASSQAIAGERDGHPYEQYF
CDR3nt: TGTGCCAGCAGCCAAGCAATAGCGGGGGAGAGAGACGGACATCCCTACGAGCAGTACTTC

j_gene: TRBJ2-4
abundance: few
d_gene: TRBD2
v_gene: TRBV30
CDR3aa: CAWSGLAGDKAKNIQYF
CDR3nt: TGTGCCTGGAGTGGACTAGCGGGGGATAAAGCCAAAAACATTCAGTACTTC

j_gene: TRBJ1-4
abundance: -
d_gene: -
v_gene: TRBV14
CDR3aa: CASSQVSQALGANGKLFF
CDR3nt: TGTGCCAGCAGCCAAGTTTCACAGGCGCTAGGAGCTAATGGAAAACTGTTTTTT

j_gene: TRBJ1-1
abundance: -
d_gene: TRBD1
v_gene: TRBV20-1
CDR3aa: CSALQGAGSTEAFF
CDR3nt: TGCAGTGCTCTACAGGGGGCGGGGAGCACTGAAGCTTTCTTT

j_gene: TRBJ1-1
abundance: -
d_gene: -
v_gene: TRBV20-1
CDR3aa: CSANPPADTEAFF
CDR3nt: TGCAGTGCTAACCCGCCGGCGGACACTGAAGCTTTCTTT

j_gene: TRBJ2-5
abundance: -
d_gene: -
v_gene: TRBV12-3/TRBV12-4
CDR3aa: CASSPRVLAGGTQYF
CDR3nt: TGTGCCAGCAGTCCCCGAGTGCTGGCAGGAGGGACCCAGTACTTC

j_gene: TRBJ2-7
abundance: -
d_gene: TRBD1
v_gene: TRBV20-1
CDR3aa: CSARRQGGNYEQYF
CDR3nt: TGCAGTGCTAGGAGACAGGGGGGAAACTACGAGCAGTACTTC

j_gene: TRBJ1-1
abundance: few
d_gene: -
v_gene: TRBV5-6
CDR3aa: CASSLARDGAEAFF
CDR3nt: TGTGCCAGCAGCTTGGCCAGGGACGGCGCTGAAGCTTTCTTT

j_gene: TRBJ2-7
abundance: many
d_gene: -
v_gene: TRBV27
CDR3aa: CASSLKGEQYF
CDR3nt: TGTGCCAGCAGTTTAAAAGGAGAGCAGTACTTC

j_gene: TRBJ2-5
abundance: few
d_gene: -
v_gene: TRBV2
CDR3aa: CASSEGGLRETQYF
CDR3nt: TGTGCCAGCAGTGAAGGTGGCTTAAGGGAGACCCAGTACTTC

j_gene: TRBJ1-1
abundance: many
d_gene: -
v_gene: TRBV27
CDR3aa: CASTTTGGNTEAFF
CDR3nt: TGTGCCAGCACCACTACGGGGGGGAACACTGAAGCTTTCTTT

j_gene: TRBJ2-7
abundance: -
d_gene: -
v_gene: TRBV6-1
CDR3aa: CASSETGGNEQYF
CDR3nt: TGTGCCAGCAGTGAAACAGGAGGGAACGAGCAGTACTTC

j_gene: TRBJ1-5
abundance: many
d_gene: -
v_gene: TRBV28
CDR3aa: CASSLRGISNQPQHF
CDR3nt: TGTGCCAGCAGCCTGAGGGGGATCAGCAATCAGCCCCAGCATTTT

j_gene: TRBJ1-6
abundance: few
d_gene: TRBD1
v_gene: TRBV5-5
CDR3aa: CASSFPDRGLTSYNSPLHF
CDR3nt: TGTGCCAGCAGCTTCCCGGACAGGGGGTTAACCTCCTATAATTCACCCCTCCACTTT

j_gene: TRBJ2-7
abundance: once
d_gene: -
v_gene: TRBV4-3
CDR3aa: CASSQGAGTYEQYF
CDR3nt: TGCGCCAGCAGCCAAGGGGCAGGGACCTACGAGCAGTACTTC

j_gene: TRBJ2-7
abundance: many
d_gene: TRBD2
v_gene: TRBV5-1
CDR3aa: CASSTAASGSGYEQYF
CDR3nt: TGCGCCAGCAGCACGGCGGCTAGCGGGAGTGGTTACGAGCAGTACTTC

j_gene: TRBJ2-5
abundance: few
d_gene: TRBD2
v_gene: TRBV7-8
CDR3aa: CASSLAIGGRAQETQYF
CDR3nt: TGTGCCAGCAGCTTAGCGATTGGCGGGAGGGCCCAAGAGACCCAGTACTTC

j_gene: TRBJ2-7
abundance: -
d_gene: TRBD1
v_gene: TRBV28
CDR3aa: CASSSDRVEQHF
CDR3nt: TGTGCCAGCAGTTCGGACAGGGTTGAGCAGCACTTC

j_gene: TRBJ1-3
abundance: few
d_gene: TRBD1
v_gene: TRBV6-5
CDR3aa: CASSYGGQNSGNTIYF
CDR3nt: TGTGCCAGCAGTTACGGGGGACAGAACTCTGGAAACACCATATATTTT

j_gene: TRBJ2-2
abundance: few
d_gene: -
v_gene: TRBV6-5
CDR3aa: CASSYYRNTGELFF
CDR3nt: TGTGCCAGCAGTTATTACCGGAACACCGGGGAGCTGTTTTTT

j_gene: TRBJ2-5
abundance: once
d_gene: TRBD2
v_gene: TRBV14
CDR3aa: CASSQDVGAGQETQYF
CDR3nt: TGTGCCAGCAGCCAAGACGTAGGAGCGGGGCAAGAGACCCAGTACTTC

j_gene: TRBJ1-1
abundance: once
d_gene: -
v_gene: TRBV19
CDR3aa: CASSATPGVSTEAFF
CDR3nt: TGTGCCAGTAGCGCGACGCCTGGGGTGAGCACTGAAGCTTTCTTT

j_gene: TRBJ2-3
abundance: -
d_gene: TRBD2
v_gene: TRBV19
CDR3aa: CASAAGVGKYTDTQYF
CDR3nt: TGTGCCAGTGCAGCGGGAGTGGGGAAATACACAGATACGCAGTATTTT

j_gene: TRBJ2-7
abundance: -
d_gene: TRBD2
v_gene: TRBV20-1
CDR3aa: CSARDTLRTSVSYEQYF
CDR3nt: TGCAGTGCTAGAGATACACTTCGGACTAGCGTCTCCTACGAGCAGTACTTC

j_gene: TRBJ2-7
abundance: many
d_gene: -
v_gene: TRBV12-3/TRBV12-4
CDR3aa: CASSFLHPYEQYF
CDR3nt: TGTGCCAGCAGTTTTCTTCATCCCTACGAGCAGTACTTC

j_gene: TRBJ1-2
abundance: few
d_gene: -
v_gene: TRBV7-8
CDR3aa: CASSSGGINYGYTF
CDR3nt: TGTGCCAGCAGCTCCGGGGGAATTAACTATGGCTACACCTTC

j_gene: TRBJ2-7
abundance: -
d_gene: -
v_gene: TRBV4-3
CDR3aa: CASSQQPGRHFEQYF
CDR3nt: TGCGCCAGCAGCCAACAACCGGGCCGACATTTCGAGCAGTACTTC

j_gene: TRBJ2-7
abundance: few
d_gene: TRBD1
v_gene: TRBV5-1
CDR3aa: CASSFSTGQGAREQYF
CDR3nt: TGCGCCAGCAGCTTCTCCACGGGACAGGGGGCGCGTGAGCAGTACTTC